This TCR beta chain was captured in a study of shared clonotypes between healthy human individuals. CDR1 is MDHEN, CDR2 SYDVKM, per germline. This CDR3 is built from 14 residues. Here immunoSEQ multiplex PCR was the method, and the copy in TCRdb shows in-frame clones only, minus some. Counted here are over a million clones, around four fifths occurring once; the ten biggest clones make up 1.4%. Concerning this clone itself: A far bigger clonotype differs at one base, so this is likely a read error.

The sequenced sample was memory CD4+ T cells sorted from blood. The subset here: CD45RA-negative fraction. V and J are TRBV28 and TRBJ1-1, with D uncertain. The sequence was collected from a man younger than 35 in good health. CDR3 protein: CASSSAGGNTEVFF. CDR3 nucleotides: TGTGCCAGCAGTTCGGCCGGAGGGAACACTGAAGTTTTCTTT.